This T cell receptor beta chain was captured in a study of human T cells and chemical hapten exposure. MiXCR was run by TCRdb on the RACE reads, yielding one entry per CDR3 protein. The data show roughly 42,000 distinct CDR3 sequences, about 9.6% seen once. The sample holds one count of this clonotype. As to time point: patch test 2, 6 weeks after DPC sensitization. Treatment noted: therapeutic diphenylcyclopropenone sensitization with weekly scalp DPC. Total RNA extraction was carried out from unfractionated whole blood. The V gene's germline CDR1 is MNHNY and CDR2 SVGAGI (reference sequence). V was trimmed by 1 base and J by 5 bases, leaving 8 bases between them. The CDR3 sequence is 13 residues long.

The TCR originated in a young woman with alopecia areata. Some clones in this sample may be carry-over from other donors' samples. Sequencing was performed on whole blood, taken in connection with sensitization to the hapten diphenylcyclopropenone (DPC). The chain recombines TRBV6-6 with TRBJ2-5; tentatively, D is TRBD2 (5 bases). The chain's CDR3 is CASSYLRVETQYF. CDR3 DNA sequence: TGTGCCAGCAGTTACTTGCGGGTGGAGACCCAGTACTTC.